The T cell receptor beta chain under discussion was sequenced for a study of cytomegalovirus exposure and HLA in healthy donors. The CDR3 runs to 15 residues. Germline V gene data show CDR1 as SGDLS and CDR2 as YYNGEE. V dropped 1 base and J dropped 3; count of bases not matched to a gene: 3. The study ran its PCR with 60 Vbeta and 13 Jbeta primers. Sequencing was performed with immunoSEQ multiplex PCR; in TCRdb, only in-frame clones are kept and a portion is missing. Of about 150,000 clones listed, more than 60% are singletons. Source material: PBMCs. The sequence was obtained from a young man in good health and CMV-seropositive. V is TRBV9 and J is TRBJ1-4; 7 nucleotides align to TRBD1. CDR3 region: CASSVTGVANEKLFF. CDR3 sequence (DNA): TGTGCCAGCAGCGTAACAGGGGTGGCTAATGAAAAACTGTTTTTT.